These 8 T cell receptor beta chains were sequenced from one sample in a study of control samples from healthy donors and cancer patients. This table comes from immunoSEQ multiplex PCR, and its TCRdb copy is limited to in-frame clones, with some not included. This sample contains 150,000 to 200,000 clones. The material sequenced was blood. Receptor source: a woman in her thirties in good health.

About this clone itself: Other DNA sequences in the sample encode the same CDR3. V and J are TRBV27 and TRBJ1-1; D unclear. V lost 6 bases and J 4 bases, leaving 9 bases between the germline ends. This CDR3 spans 12 amino acids. From germline, CDR1 is MNHEY and CDR2 SMNVEV (reference sequence). The CDR3 spells CASRTGGTEAFF. In DNA, the CDR3 is TGTGCCAGCAGAACCGGCGGCACTGAAGCTTTCTTT.

The chain carries TRBV3-1 (or the pseudogene TRBV3-2) and TRBJ1-2; D is uncertain. Trimming shortened V by 1 base and J by 8 bases, and 11 bases separated the two germline ends. In germline, CDR1 is LGHDT, CDR2 YNNKEL (reference sequence). CDR3 length equals 13 residues. In nucleotides, the CDR3 is TGTGCCAGCAGCCAAGCAGCGGGTAAAGGCTACACCTTC. This translates into CASSQAAGKGYTF.

The rearrangement joins TRBV2 to TRBJ1-2; possible D gene TRBD1, 5 bases. The germline V and J ends were trimmed by 7 bases and 5 bases, with 20 bases remaining between them. The CDR3 covers 15 residues. The V gene's germline CDR1 is SNHLY and CDR2 FYNNEI. CDR3 in DNA: TGTGCCAGCACTCCTGACGGGGGTGGGTCGTATGGCTACACCTTC. Protein sequence: CASTPDGGGSYGYTF.

The gene calls are TRBV7-6 and TRBJ1-5, with a possible D match to TRBD1 (5 bases). This CDR3 spans 17 amino acids. In germline, CDR1 is SGHVS, CDR2 FNYEAQ. Deletions cut 1 base from V and 2 bases from J, with 15 bases between. The CDR3 DNA follows: TGTGCCAGCAGCTTAGGGCCAGGGTTTTCCGGCAATCAGCCCCAGCATTTT. Residues: CASSLGPGFSGNQPQHF.

The V gene is TRBV6-4, the J gene TRBJ2-3; maybe TRBD1 (5 bases). Germline values: CDR1 MRHNA, CDR2 SNTAGT. Trimming took 0 bases from V and 2 from J, leaving 9 bases between them. This CDR3 has 15 amino acids. The CDR3 DNA reads as TGTGCCAGCAGTGACTCCAGGGTGACCACAGATACGCAGTATTTT. As protein: CASSDSRVTTDTQYF.

The V gene is TRBV7-2, the J gene TRBJ1-2; a weak D match, TRBD1 (5 bases). In germline, CDR1 is SGHTA, CDR2 FQGNSA. The CDR3 has 15 amino acids. Trimming cost V 4 bases and J 2 bases, with 14 bases left between them. DNA for the CDR3: TGTGCCAGCAGCTGGGTGGGGGAACGGAACTATGGCTACACCTTC. Amino acid sequence: CASSWVGERNYGYTF.

V and J are TRBV24-1 and TRBJ1-5, with TRBD1 matching over 8 bases. The CDR3 has 16 residues. Germline CDR1 and CDR2: KGHDR and SFDVKD. The J segment lost 7 bases and the V segment lost 0 bases, leaving 7 bases of the junction unmatched. The CDR3 loop is CATSDLKTGVGQPQHF. The CDR3 DNA reads as TGTGCCACCAGTGATTTGAAGACAGGGGTGGGGCAGCCCCAGCATTTT.

The chain carries TRBV7-9 and TRBJ1-2, with D uncertain. V was clipped by 3 bases and J by 4 bases, with 12 bases between them. Germline V gene data show CDR1 as SEHNR and CDR2 as FQNEAQ (reference sequence). The CDR3 covers 14 residues. The CDR3 bases are TGTGCCAGCAGCTTGGCGGAGTCGGGCTATGGCTACACCTTC. Encoded protein: CASSLAESGYGYTF.